The present T cell receptor (beta chain) was sequenced within a study of Japanese encephalitis immunity and Zika vaccine responses (dated by TCRdb to about 2021). Background on the whole study: Included participants received three 5.0 ug doses of alum-adjuvanted ZPIV at weeks 0, 4 and 28. Some 11 participants were given two doses of JEV vaccine (IXIARO) 28 days apart, two to three months before the first ZPIV dose. The study examined whether earlier vaccination against Japanese encephalitis virus (JEV) or yellow fever virus (YFV) influenced CD4 T cell responses to the Zika vaccine. The stimulations used peptide pools from ZIKV structural proteins divided into flavivirus-conserved and non-conserved sets, or JEV or YFV peptides that matched the pre-vaccination. TCR repertoires from a few flavivirus-naive individuals were additionally analyzed at weeks 2, 6 and 52 after the start of ZPIV vaccination. One dose of YFV vaccine (YF-VAX) was administered before ZPIV to more than 11 participants, and eight or nine participants were flavivirus-naive. For TCR sequencing, six or seven representative participants were selected from each pre-vaccination group, and samples were taken at week 0 (after pre-vaccination, before ZPIV) and at week 52. The ZIKV peptides, 15-mers that overlapped by 11 residues, were chosen for containing NetMHCpan/NetMHCII-predicted epitopes with affinity below 50 nM. Points the paper makes about the study in general: Only a few individuals showed CD8 T cell responses to ZIKV peptide pools, and those responses were very low in magnitude. In JEV-pre-vaccinated donors, the repertoire richness of CD4 T cells responding to conserved ZIKV epitopes dropped significantly after ZPIV. Rather than the whole vaccinated cohort, the analysis covered just a subset of trial participants, namely those who received three doses and had adequate samples. Peptide-pool deconvolution was not performed because of sample size limitations, and consequently the individual peptides driving cross-reactive responses were not identified. Samples clustered by participant with no similarity between individuals, suggesting no public TCRs were detected. Higher repertoire similarity across time-points and stimulations was observed in JEV-pre-vaccinated donors than in YFV-pre-vaccinated donors, indicating that more clonotypes were common to ZIKV and JEV stimulation.

Library creation used 5' RACE. TCRbeta libraries were pooled in proportion to their sorted cell numbers before sequencing. Total RNA from sorted cells was extracted with RNAzol RT, and cDNA was made with an oligo(dT) primer and a template-switching oligo. The TCRbeta V-CDR3-J region was amplified by PCR between a SMARTer oligo primer and a TCRbeta constant-region primer using Kapa HiFi. A second PCR attached Illumina adaptors and sample-specific index barcodes, followed by HighPrep bead cleanup and Bioanalyzer confirmation of a band of roughly 650 bp. Libraries were sequenced on an Illumina MiSeq with 2x151 bp paired-end reads. Per the source publication's procedure: An in-house Java program demultiplexed the reads, while MiXCR assigned TCRbeta annotations and counted clonotypes. Repertoire overlap was assessed with Morisita-Horn indices from the R package vegan, and UPGMA clustering and Circos plots of recurring clonotypes were generated. Shannon diversity and richness were normalized to the highest possible value given the input cell numbers, yielding values from 0 to 1. CDR3beta sequences were aligned with MUSCLE, distances were computed with SeqinR, and multidimensional scaling was plotted in R. Using fastp at Q25 and MiXCR, TCRdb reprocessed the public reads and kept productive beta chains. Under each unique CDR3 protein, matching rows form one entry showing the most common genes and DNA. Clone size and V and J calls follow TCRdb, not the original study. Within this sample are fewer than 300 distinct CDR3 sequences, with about 1.5% of them counted one time only. Of the sample, under 30% falls within the top ten clones.

By sample share, this clonotype is medium-sized (0.01 to 0.1%). No much larger clonotype is one base removed from it; base qualities were not supplied. PBMCs were labeled with CellTrace CFSE and were cultured for over 5 days in RPMI containing roughly 8% human serum plus peptide pools at approximately 0.94 ug/mL each. Unfixed proliferating CD4 T cells were sorted on a BD FACSAria as live CD56-CD19-CD16-CD3+CD4+ CFSE-low cells. The enrolled adults were healthy and tested seronegative for ZIKV, JEV, YFV, DENV and WNV on microneutralization screening. The samples were drawn from a phase 1 trial of an alum-adjuvanted Zika purified-inactivated virus (ZPIV) vaccine that was randomized, double-blinded and placebo-controlled. Peripheral blood mononuclear cells were isolated by standard procedure and stored frozen in liquid nitrogen until use. Counted from cysteine to phenylalanine, this CDR3 has 17 amino acids. Solely the CDR3 DNA is kept, with 51 bases framed from the first base. The germline V gene yields SGHRS for CDR1 and YFSETQ for CDR2. From V the trimming removes 0 bases and from J it removes 3 bases, while the gene matches leave 9 bases of the junction unaccounted for.

This sequence was found in an adult woman who received an inactivated Zika virus vaccine. Sequenced here: antigen-activated CD4+ T cells from blood, cultured, sampled during a Zika inactivated vaccine study. The rearrangement combines TRBV5-1 with TRBJ2-1; 7 nucleotides in the junction match TRBD2. The nucleotide sequence is given as TGCGCCAGCAGCTTGGTCCCTAGCGGAGGATACTACAATGAGCAGTTCTTC. The encoded protein is CASSLVPSGGYYNEQFF.